This entry lists 29 T cell receptor beta chains sequenced from one sample in a study of Tregs in tolerant kidney transplant recipients. The data were produced by immunoSEQ multiplex PCR, yet TCRdb's version contains in-frame clones alone and is incomplete. The sample includes over 70,000 clones, 90% to 95% seen only once; the top ten take more than 1.5%. Recipients received nonmyeloablative bone marrow transplants from related graft donors, with transient mixed chimerism. Specimen: CD4+ T cells from blood (PBMCs), collected 24 months after the transplant. These receptors all come from a human patient who received a combined kidney and bone marrow transplant. Some T cells could come from the graft donor.

V is TRBV5-1 and J is TRBJ1-2; D is ambiguous. The CDR3 sequence is 15 residues long. Trimming left V 0 bases short and J 4 bases short, with 13 bases between. Germline V gives CDR1 SGHRS, CDR2 YFSETQ. Written as DNA, the CDR3 is TGCGCCAGCAGCTTGGGGGCAGTAAATTCCTATGGCTACACCTTC. It yields the protein CASSLGAVNSYGYTF.

The chain recombines TRBV7-9 with TRBJ1-3; D call uncertain. Germline V gene sequence: CDR1 SEHNR, CDR2 FQNEAQ (reference sequence). The CDR3 has 16 amino acids. V gave up 1 base and J gave up 0 bases, with 10 bases separating them. The CDR3 region has the DNA TGTGCCAGCAGCTTAGGACTCTTCGTCTCTGGAAACACCATATATTTT. It specifies CASSLGLFVSGNTIYF.

The rearrangement joins TRBV9 to TRBJ2-1, with TRBD2 matching 9 bases. CDR3 length equals 16 residues. Germline V gene lookup returns CDR1 SGDLS and CDR2 YYNGEE. J was trimmed by 6 bases and V by 0 bases; bases with no gene match: 7. The CDR3 here is CASSVVVRGGPNEQFF. The CDR3 DNA follows: TGTGCCAGCAGCGTAGTTGTGCGGGGGGGTCCCAATGAGCAGTTCTTC.

J is TRBJ2-7 and V is TRBV6-5; maybe TRBD2 (6 bases). Germline V gene data show CDR1 as MNHEY and CDR2 as SVGAGI. Trimming shortened V by 2 bases and J by 4 bases, and 12 bases separated the two germline ends. The CDR3 spans 14 residues. CDR3 sequence (DNA): TGTGCCAGCAGTTACGTCCCGGGGAGGTACGAGCAGTACTTC. It specifies CASSYVPGRYEQYF.

J is TRBJ1-3 and V is TRBV6-1; 9 bases match TRBD1. Germline V lookup: CDR1 MNHNS, CDR2 SASEGT. Germline trimming cut 4 bases from V and 0 bases from J; bases unmatched to any gene: 13. This CDR3 has 19 amino acids. The CDR3 region has the DNA TGTGCCAGCAGTGTTTCTGTCCCGGGACAGGGATCCTCTGGAAACACCATATATTTT. It translates to CASSVSVPGQGSSGNTIYF.

The rearrangement links TRBV18 to TRBJ2-1; 8 positions match TRBD2. CDR3 length equals 14 residues. J lost 6 bases, V lost 3 bases, and 4 bases had no gene match. CDR1 and CDR2 from the germline V gene are KGHSH and LQKENI. CDR3 loop: CASSPQRETNEQFF. The CDR3 DNA reads as TGTGCCAGCTCACCGCAGCGGGAGACCAATGAGCAGTTCTTC. The full variable domain, rest sourced from reference TRBV18 and TRBJ2-1, is NAGVMQNPRHLVRRRGQEARLRCSPMKGHSHVYWYRQLPEEGLKFMVYLQKENIIDESGMPKERFSAEFPKEGPSILRIQQVVRGDSAAYFCASSPQRETNEQFFGPGTRLTVL.

V and J are TRBV19 and TRBJ1-5; D might be TRBD1 (6 bases). The CDR3 sequence is 20 residues long. Germline V gene lookup returns CDR1 LNHDA and CDR2 SQIVND (reference sequence). The V end was cut by 3 bases, the J end by 0 bases, with 24 bases between. The CDR3 loop is CASSIRRGGGYRYSNQPQHF. Written as DNA, the CDR3 is TGTGCCAGTAGTATTAGGAGGGGGGGAGGATACAGATATAGCAATCAGCCCCAGCATTTT.

The chain combines TRBV9 with TRBJ1-1; TRBD1 matches 7 bases. Germline-derived CDR1 and CDR2 are SGDLS and YYNGEE. The CDR3 runs to 14 residues. The V gene end was trimmed by 3 bases and the J gene end by 0 bases; junction bases not matched to a gene: 2. In DNA, the CDR3 is TGTGCCAGCAGCGGGGGACAGATGAACACTGAAGCTTTCTTT. This encodes CASSGGQMNTEAFF.

The chain links TRBV7-2 to TRBJ2-2; D not resolved. The CDR3 is 13 amino acids. V lost 3 bases to trimming and J lost 0 bases, with 2 bases between them. Germline CDR1 and CDR2: SGHTA and FQGNSA. The CDR3 loop is CASSFTNTGELFF. In nucleotides, the CDR3 is TGTGCCAGCAGCTTCACGAACACCGGGGAGCTGTTTTTT.

This clone has just a few counts. The genes are TRBV2 and TRBJ2-5, with a tentative D call TRBD1 (8 bases). The CDR3 consists of 11 residues. Per the germline V gene, CDR1 is SNHLY and CDR2 is FYNNEI. The CDR3 loop reads CGGGQAETQYF. The CDR3 DNA sequence: TGTGGGGGGGGACAGGCGGAGACCCAGTACTTC.

The rearrangement links TRBV4-3 to TRBJ2-6, with a weak D call TRBD1 (5 bases). V lost 4 bases, J lost 1 base, and 8 bases lay in between. The germline V gene has CDR1 LGHNA and CDR2 YSLEER. The CDR3 totals 15 residues. CDR3 DNA sequence: TGCGCCAGCAGCCCAGGGCCATCTGGGGCCAACGTCCTGACTTTC. Translating gives CASSPGPSGANVLTF.

This clone showed up just once. The chain uses TRBV7-2 and TRBJ2-5; D ambiguous. Trimming took 4 bases from V and 2 from J, leaving 14 bases between them. Per the germline V gene, CDR1 is SGHTA and CDR2 is FQGNSA. This CDR3 is built from 15 residues. DNA of the CDR3: TGTGCCAGCAGCTATAACGCATTCCAGCAAGAGACCCAGTACTTC. It is translated as CASSYNAFQQETQYF.

The rearrangement uses TRBV7-3 and TRBJ2-3, with D possibly TRBD2 on 5 matching bases. Deletions cut 2 bases from V and 4 bases from J, with 13 bases between. Germline V lookup: CDR1 SGHTA, CDR2 FQGTGA. The CDR3 sequence is 15 residues long. CDR3 sequence reads: CASSLLGEGADTQYF. CDR3 in DNA: TGTGCCAGCAGCTTATTGGGTGAGGGCGCAGATACGCAGTATTTT.

In its sample, this clone was seen once. The CDR3 loop reads CSVATNTEAFF. The CDR3 nucleotides are TGCAGCGTGGCCACGAACACTGAAGCTTTCTTT. The V gene is TRBV29-1, the J gene TRBJ1-1; D call uncertain. The germline V gene encodes CDR1 SQVTM and CDR2 ANQGSEA. V dropped 6 bases and J dropped 1 base, with 6 bases sitting between them. The CDR3 has 11 residues.

The chain joins TRBV9 to TRBJ1-3; TRBD1 agrees at 8 bases. This CDR3 region has 14 residues. CDR1 and CDR2 (germline): SGDLS, YYNGEE. Germline trimming cut 2 bases from V and 5 bases from J; bases unmatched to any gene: 3. This CDR3 reads CASSVDRARNTIYF. Written as DNA, the CDR3 is TGTGCCAGCAGCGTGGACAGGGCCCGAAACACCATATATTTT.

The CDR3 coding sequence is TGCGCCAGCAGCCCTACAGGGGGAAATTCACCCCTCCACTTT. It translates to CASSPTGGNSPLHF. The chain uses TRBV4-1 and TRBJ1-6; TRBD1 agrees at 8 bases. The junction had 3 bases not matched to a gene; V was cut back by 4 bases and J by 7 bases. Germline CDR1 is MGHRA and CDR2 is YSYEKL. This CDR3 contains 14 residues.

The gene calls are TRBV11-3 and TRBJ2-5; D might be TRBD2 (6 bases). Trimming left V 1 base short and J 5 bases short, with 11 bases between. The CDR3 is 14 residues long. Looked up from germline, CDR1 is SGHNT and CDR2 is YENEEA. The CDR3 reads CASSLVREQETQYF. The CDR3 DNA reads as TGTGCCAGCAGCTTAGTCCGGGAGCAGGAGACCCAGTACTTC.

The rearrangement links TRBV5-5 to TRBJ2-5; 8 bases line up with TRBD2. Germline-derived CDR1 and CDR2 are SGHKS and YYEKEE (reference sequence). This CDR3 is 16 amino acids long. V trimming: 2 bases; J trimming: 2 bases; junction bases outside the gene matches: 8. CDR3 DNA: TGTGCCAGCAGCTTTCGGGAGGGCGTTTTTCAAGAGACCCAGTACTTC. This codes for CASSFREGVFQETQYF.

This chain joins TRBV5-4 and TRBJ1-3, with a weak D call TRBD1 (5 bases). The CDR3 contains 14 residues. V was shortened by 5 bases and J by 1 base, with 10 bases between the two germline ends. The germline gives CDR1 SGHNT, CDR2 YYREEE (reference sequence). The CDR3 DNA reads TGTGCCAGCAGGAACCCAGGGTCTGGAAACACCATATATTTT. Amino acid sequence: CASRNPGSGNTIYF.

The chain has TRBV30 and TRBJ2-3; 10 bases line up with TRBD1. The CDR3 totals 19 residues. CDR1 is GTSNPN, CDR2 SVGIG, per germline (reference sequence). V gave up 4 bases and J gave up 0 bases; unmatched junction bases: 16. In DNA form, the CDR3 reads TGTGCCTGGACCCTTTTTCGACAGGGGGCAGGCTATAGCACAGATACGCAGTATTTT. As protein: CAWTLFRQGAGYSTDTQYF.

This clone occurred once. This chain uses TRBV25-1 with TRBJ1-2; D possibly corresponds to TRBD1 (5 bases). This CDR3 region has 13 residues. Trimming removed 5 bases at V and 8 bases at J, with 15 bases between. Looked up from germline, CDR1 is MGHDK and CDR2 is SYGVNS. The CDR3 loop is CASSPQVSRGYTF. For the CDR3, the DNA is TGTGCCAGCAGTCCACAGGTCTCCAGGGGCTACACCTTC.

The chain recombines TRBV29-1 with TRBJ2-3; the match to TRBD2 covers 7 bases. V gave up 1 base and J gave up 1 base; unmatched junction bases: 8. The CDR3 is made up of 16 amino acids. The germline CDR1 and CDR2 sequences are SQVTM and ANQGSEA. CDR3 loop: CSVEVGAGSRTDTQYF. The CDR3 nucleotides read TGCAGCGTTGAAGTAGGAGCGGGATCCCGCACAGATACGCAGTATTTT.

The rearrangement links TRBV7-9 to TRBJ1-1; possible D gene TRBD1, 5 bases. V was trimmed by 3 bases and J by 4 bases, leaving 9 bases between them. There are 13 residues in the CDR3. Per germline, CDR1 SEHNR and CDR2 FQNEAQ (reference sequence). In DNA form, the CDR3 reads TGTGCCAGCAGCTTGGGGGGGACCACTGAAGCTTTCTTT. Its translation: CASSLGGTTEAFF.

V and J are TRBV5-1 and TRBJ2-3; D might be TRBD1 (8 bases). Germline V gene data show CDR1 as SGHRS and CDR2 as YFSETQ. V was shortened by 5 bases and J by 6 bases, with 19 bases between the two germline ends. The CDR3 runs to 15 residues. The CDR3 DNA is TGCGCCAGCAGTTTACGGACAGGGAGGGGGGATACGCAGTATTTT. This encodes CASSLRTGRGDTQYF.

The rearrangement links TRBV11-1 to TRBJ2-1; unclear D gene. Germline V CDR1 and CDR2: SGHAT, FQDESV (reference sequence). This CDR3 spans 13 amino acids. Deletions cut 6 bases from V and 5 bases from J, with 11 bases between. CDR3 DNA sequence: TGTGCCAGCAGGTCACCCCCTAACAATGAGCAGTTCTTC. It codes for CASRSPPNNEQFF.

This chain links TRBV12-5 with TRBJ2-7; TRBD1 might be the D (5 bases). Germline values: CDR1 LGHNT, CDR2 FRNRAP. This CDR3 has 15 residues. Trimming shortened V by 3 bases and J by 3 bases, and 15 bases separated the two germline ends. The CDR3 spells CASGFHPDTNYEQYF. Written as DNA, the CDR3 is TGTGCTAGTGGTTTCCACCCGGACACCAACTACGAGCAGTACTTC.

V gene TRBV7-9 combines with J gene TRBJ2-2, with D possibly being TRBD2 (5 bases). Germline lookup yields CDR1 SEHNR and CDR2 FQNEAQ (reference sequence). V shed 1 base and J shed 1 base, with 7 bases lying between them. This CDR3 contains 15 residues. In nucleotides, the CDR3 is TGTGCCAGCAGCTTAGGGACTTTGAACACCGGGGAGCTGTTTTTT. Translating gives CASSLGTLNTGELFF.

J is TRBJ1-2 and V is TRBV18; 8 positions match TRBD1. Unmatched junction bases numbered 8, after V lost 4 bases and J lost 4 bases. Germline lookup yields CDR1 KGHSH and CDR2 LQKENI. The length of the CDR3 is 15 residues. CDR3 bases: TGTGCCAGCTCACACGGACAGGGAGGATCCTATGGCTACACCTTC. It encodes CASSHGQGGSYGYTF.

V usage is TRBV5-1 and J usage is TRBJ2-3, with 13 bases lining up with TRBD2. The V gene end was trimmed by 4 bases and the J gene end by 4 bases; junction bases not matched to a gene: 6. CDR1 is SGHRS and CDR2 is YFSETQ in the germline V gene. The CDR3 runs to 16 residues. The CDR3 protein is CASSNGLAGAADTQYF. The CDR3 DNA sequence: TGCGCCAGCAGCAACGGACTAGCGGGAGCGGCAGATACGCAGTATTTT.